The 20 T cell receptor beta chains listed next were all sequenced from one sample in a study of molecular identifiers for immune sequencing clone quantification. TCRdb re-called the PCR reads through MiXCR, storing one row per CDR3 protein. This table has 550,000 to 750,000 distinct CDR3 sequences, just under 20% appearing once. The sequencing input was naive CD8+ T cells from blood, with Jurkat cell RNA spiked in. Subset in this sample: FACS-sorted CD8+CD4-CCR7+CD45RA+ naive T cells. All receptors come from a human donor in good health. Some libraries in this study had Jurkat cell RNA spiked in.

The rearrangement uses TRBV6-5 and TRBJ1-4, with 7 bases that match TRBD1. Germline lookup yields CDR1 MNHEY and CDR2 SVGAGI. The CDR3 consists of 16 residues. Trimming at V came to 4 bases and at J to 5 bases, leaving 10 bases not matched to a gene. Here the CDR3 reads CASSSIHRGLNEKLFF. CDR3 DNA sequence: TGTGCCAGCAGTTCAATTCACAGGGGTTTAAATGAAAAACTGTTTTTT.

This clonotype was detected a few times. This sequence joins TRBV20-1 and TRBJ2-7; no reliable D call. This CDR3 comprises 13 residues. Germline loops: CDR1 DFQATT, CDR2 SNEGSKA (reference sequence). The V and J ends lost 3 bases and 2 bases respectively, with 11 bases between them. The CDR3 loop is CSARNSRTYEQYF. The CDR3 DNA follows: TGCAGTGCTAGGAACAGCAGGACCTACGAGCAGTACTTC.

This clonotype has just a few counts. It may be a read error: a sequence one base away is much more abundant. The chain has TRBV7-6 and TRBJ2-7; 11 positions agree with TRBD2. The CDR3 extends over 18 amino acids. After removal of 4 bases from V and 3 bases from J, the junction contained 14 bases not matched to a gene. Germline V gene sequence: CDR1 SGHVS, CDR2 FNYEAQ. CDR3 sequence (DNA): TGTGCCAGCAGCTCTCCTTTAGCGGGAGGGTCCGACGACTACGAGCAGTACTTC. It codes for CASSSPLAGGSDDYEQYF.

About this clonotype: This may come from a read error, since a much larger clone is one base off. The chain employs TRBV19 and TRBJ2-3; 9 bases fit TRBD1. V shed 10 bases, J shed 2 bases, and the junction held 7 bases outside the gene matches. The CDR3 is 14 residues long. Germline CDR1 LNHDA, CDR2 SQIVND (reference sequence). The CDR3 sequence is CATGQGPVTDTQYF. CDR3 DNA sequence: TGTGCCACTGGACAGGGGCCTGTCACAGATACGCAGTATTTT. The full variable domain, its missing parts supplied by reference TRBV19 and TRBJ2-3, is DGGITQSPKYLFRKEGQNVTLSCEQNLNHDAMYWYRQDPGQGLRLIYYSQIVNDFQKGDIAEGYSVSREKKESFPLTVTSAQKNPTAFYLCATGQGPVTDTQYFGPGTRLTVL.

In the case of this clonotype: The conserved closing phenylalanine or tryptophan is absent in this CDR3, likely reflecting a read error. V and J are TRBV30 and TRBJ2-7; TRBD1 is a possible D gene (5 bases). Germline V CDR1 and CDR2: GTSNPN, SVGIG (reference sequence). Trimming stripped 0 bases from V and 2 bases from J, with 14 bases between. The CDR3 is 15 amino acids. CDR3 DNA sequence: TGTGCCTGGAGTGTAGGCCCGCACAGGACCTACGAGCAGTACTCC. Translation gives CAWSVGPHRTYEQYS.

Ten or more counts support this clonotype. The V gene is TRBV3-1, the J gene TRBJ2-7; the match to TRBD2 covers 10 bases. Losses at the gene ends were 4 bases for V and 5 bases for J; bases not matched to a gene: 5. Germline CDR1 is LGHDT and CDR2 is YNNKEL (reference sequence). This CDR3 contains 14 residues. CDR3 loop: CASSPSGSLDEQYF. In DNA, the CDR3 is TGTGCCAGCAGCCCTAGCGGGAGTCTAGACGAGCAGTACTTC.

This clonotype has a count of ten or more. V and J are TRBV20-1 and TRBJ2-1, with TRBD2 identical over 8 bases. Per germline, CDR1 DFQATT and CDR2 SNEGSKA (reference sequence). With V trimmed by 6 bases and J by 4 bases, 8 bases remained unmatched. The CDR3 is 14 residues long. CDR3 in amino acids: CSARRTSLYNEQFF. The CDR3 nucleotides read TGCAGTGCCCGCCGGACTAGCCTATACAATGAGCAGTTCTTC.

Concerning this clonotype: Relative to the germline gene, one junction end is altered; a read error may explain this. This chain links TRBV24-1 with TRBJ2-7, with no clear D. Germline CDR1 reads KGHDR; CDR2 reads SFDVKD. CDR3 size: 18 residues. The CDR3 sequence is CATSAVRMGLVWAYGQYF. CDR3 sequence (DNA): TGTGCCACCAGTGCGGTGCGGATGGGGTTGGTTTGGGCCTACGGGCAGTACTTC.

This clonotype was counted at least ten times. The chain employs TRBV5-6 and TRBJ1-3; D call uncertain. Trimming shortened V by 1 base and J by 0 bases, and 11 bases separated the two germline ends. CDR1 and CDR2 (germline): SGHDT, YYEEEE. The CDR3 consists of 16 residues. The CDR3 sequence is CASSLSYGFSGNTIYF. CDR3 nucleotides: TGTGCCAGCAGCTTGTCCTACGGTTTCTCTGGAAACACCATATATTTT.

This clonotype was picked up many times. For the CDR3, the DNA is TGTGCCAGCAGCCGAGGGGGCCGCACAGATACGCAGTATTTT. It translates to CASSRGGRTDTQYF. The rearrangement joins TRBV12-3 or TRBV12-4 to TRBJ2-3, with 7 bases fitting TRBD1. After removal of 6 bases from V and 1 base from J, the junction contained 4 bases not matched to a gene. This CDR3 contains 14 residues.

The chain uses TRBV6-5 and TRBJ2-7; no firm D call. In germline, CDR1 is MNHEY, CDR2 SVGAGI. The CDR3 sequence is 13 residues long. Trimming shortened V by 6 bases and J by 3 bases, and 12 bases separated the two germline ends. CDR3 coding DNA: TGTGCCAGCAGCCCGACCGGATTCTACGAGCAGTACGTC. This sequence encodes CASSPTGFYEQYV.

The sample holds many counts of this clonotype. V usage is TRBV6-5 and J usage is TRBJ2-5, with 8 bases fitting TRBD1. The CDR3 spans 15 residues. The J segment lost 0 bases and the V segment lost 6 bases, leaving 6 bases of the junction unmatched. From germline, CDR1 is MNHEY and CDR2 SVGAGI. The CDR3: CASRADRDDQETQYF. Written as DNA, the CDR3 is TGTGCCAGCAGGGCGGACAGGGATGACCAAGAGACCCAGTACTTC.

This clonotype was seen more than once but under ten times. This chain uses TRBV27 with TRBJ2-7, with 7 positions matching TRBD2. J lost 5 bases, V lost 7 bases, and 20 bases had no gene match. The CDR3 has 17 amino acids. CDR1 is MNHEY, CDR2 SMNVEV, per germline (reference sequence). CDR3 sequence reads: CASTPRRVAGVSDEQYF. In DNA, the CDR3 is TGTGCCAGCACTCCCCGGCGAGTCGCGGGAGTAAGCGACGAGCAGTACTTC.

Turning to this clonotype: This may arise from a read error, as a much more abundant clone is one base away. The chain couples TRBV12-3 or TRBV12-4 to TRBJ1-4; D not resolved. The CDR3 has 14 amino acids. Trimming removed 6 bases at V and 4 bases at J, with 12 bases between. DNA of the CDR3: TGTGCCAGCAGCCTGACACAGCATAATGAAAAACTGTTTTTT. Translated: CASSLTQHNEKLFF.

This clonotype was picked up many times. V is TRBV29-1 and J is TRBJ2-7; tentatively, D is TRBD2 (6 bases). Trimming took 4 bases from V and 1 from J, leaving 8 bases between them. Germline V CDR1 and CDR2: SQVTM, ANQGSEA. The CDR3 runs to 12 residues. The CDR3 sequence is CSVVRGSYEQYF. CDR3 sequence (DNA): TGCAGCGTTGTGCGGGGATCCTACGAGCAGTACTTC.

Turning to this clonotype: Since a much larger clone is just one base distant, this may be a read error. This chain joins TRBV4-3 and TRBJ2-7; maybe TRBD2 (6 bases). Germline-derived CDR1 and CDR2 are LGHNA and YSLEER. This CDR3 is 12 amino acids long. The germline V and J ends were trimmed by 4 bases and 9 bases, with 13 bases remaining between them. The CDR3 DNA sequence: TGCGCCAGCAGCCCCACAGGCGGGGTGCAGTACTTC. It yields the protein CASSPTGGVQYF.

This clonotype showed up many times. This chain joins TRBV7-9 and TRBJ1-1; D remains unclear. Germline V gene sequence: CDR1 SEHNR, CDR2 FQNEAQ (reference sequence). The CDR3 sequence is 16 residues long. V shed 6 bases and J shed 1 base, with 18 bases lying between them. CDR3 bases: TGTGCCAGCAGTAGAGAGGACGCCACACGGAACACTGAAGCTTTCTTT. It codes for CASSREDATRNTEAFF.

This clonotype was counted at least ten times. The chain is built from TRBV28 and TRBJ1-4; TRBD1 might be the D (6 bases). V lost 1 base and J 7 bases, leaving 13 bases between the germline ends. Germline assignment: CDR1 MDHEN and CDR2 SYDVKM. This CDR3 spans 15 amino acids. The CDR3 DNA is TGTGCCAGCAGTTTATCCAGGGGATTTGGTGAAAAACTGTTTTTT. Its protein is CASSLSRGFGEKLFF.

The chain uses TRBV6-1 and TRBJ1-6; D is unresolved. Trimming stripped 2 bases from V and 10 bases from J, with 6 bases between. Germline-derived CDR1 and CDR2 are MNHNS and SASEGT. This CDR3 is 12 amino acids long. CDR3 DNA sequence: TGTGCCAGCAGTGAACCTACATCACCCCTCCACTTT. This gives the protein CASSEPTSPLHF.

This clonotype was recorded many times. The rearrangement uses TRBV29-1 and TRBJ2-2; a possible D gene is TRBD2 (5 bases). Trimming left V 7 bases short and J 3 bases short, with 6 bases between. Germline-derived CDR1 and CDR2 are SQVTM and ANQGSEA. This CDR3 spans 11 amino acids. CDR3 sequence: CSAGDTGELFF. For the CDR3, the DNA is TGCAGCGCCGGGGACACCGGGGAGCTGTTTTTT.